This TCR beta chain emerged from a study of response to subunit inactivated influenza vaccine. Findings and limits, study-wide: Few additional T cells are recruited per seasonal influenza vaccination, authors suggested.

About this clonotype itself: Its antigen is not identified.

TCRdb re-derived calls from the RT-PCR reads in MiXCR, one entry per CDR3 protein. The sample consists of hundreds of thousands of distinct CDR3 sequences, 25% of them appearing once. This CDR3 comprises 14 residues. Germline CDR1 reads DFQATT; CDR2 reads SNEGSKA (reference sequence). Trimming shortened V by 6 bases and J by 2 bases, and 14 bases separated the two germline ends. The source material was CD4+ T cells sorted from PBMCs, sampled more than 4 days after vaccination. The V call is TRBV20-1, the J call TRBJ2-1; no clear D gene. The receptor comes from a man aged 50-59 years who received an inactivated influenza vaccine. The CDR3 sequence: CSALSRETYNEQFF. The DNA of the CDR3 is TGCAGTGCGTTGTCTAGGGAAACCTACAATGAGCAGTTCTTC.